The clone carrying this TCR beta chain appeared a few times. Antigen: not known. This sample was included in a study of T-cell memory formation after mild COVID-19. Germline loops: CDR1 KGHDR, CDR2 SFDVKD. Trimming left V 2 bases short and J 5 bases short, with 17 bases between. This CDR3 region has 16 residues. Study-level findings and limits: Clones contracting across day 15 to 85 had a balanced CD4/CD8 profile; later expanding clones leaned CD4+. Pre-infection memory harbored some responding clones, suggesting cross-reactive memory joined.

TCRalpha and TCRbeta libraries used 5'RACE with constant-segment primers and UMIs. A single record per CDR3 protein comes from TCRdb applying MiXCR to the 5' RACE reads. The table lists roughly 180,000 distinct CDR3 sequences, roughly 11% of them singletons. The chain combines TRBV24-1 with TRBJ2-5; maybe TRBD2 (6 bases). The sample consisted of PBMCs or a T cell subset sorted from them (not recorded which). The sequence was obtained from a man between 18 and 35 years old who had mild COVID-19 (a few samples of this study predate the infection). Cell type and time point are not known. The CDR3 DNA is TGTGCCACCAGTGATTCCCGTTCGGGGGTGGTGGAGACCCAGTACTTC. This codes for CATSDSRSGVVETQYF.